The 14 T cell receptor beta chains given below trace back to one sample, sequenced in a study of T cells in Graves' hyperthyroidism and ophthalmopathy. Amplification of TCR beta CDR3 regions used RNA as the template. A set of HTBI primers served as the primers for a first-round RT-PCR of the TCR CDR3. Each CDR3 protein is one row after TCRdb ran MiXCR on the multiplex PCR reads. Altogether fewer than 700,000 distinct CDR3 sequences are present, under 20% being singletons, with the ten largest covering 3% to 4%. Sequenced input: blood. Source of these receptors: a young woman with Graves' hyperthyroidism.

This clonotype was counted many times. V gene TRBV2 combines with J gene TRBJ2-3, with a tentative D call TRBD1 (5 bases). There are 14 residues in the CDR3. Germline-derived CDR1 and CDR2 are SNHLY and FYNNEI. The V gene lost 7 bases and the J gene lost 0 bases, with 11 bases spanning the gap. CDR3 residues: CASKWGFSTDTQYF. CDR3 DNA: TGTGCCAGCAAATGGGGCTTTAGCACAGATACGCAGTATTTT. Based on the CDR3 plus reference TRBV2 and TRBJ2-3, the full variable domain is EPEVTQTPSHQVTQMGQEVILRCVPISNHLYFYWYRQILGQKVEFLVSFYNNEISEKSEIFDDQFSVERPDGSNFTLKIRSTKLEDSAMYFCASKWGFSTDTQYFGPGTRLTVL.

The gene calls are TRBV20-1 and TRBJ1-1; TRBD1 matches 7 bases. This CDR3 is built from 14 residues. V shed 0 bases and J 6 bases; nucleotides not matched to a gene: 7. The germline gives CDR1 DFQATT, CDR2 SNEGSKA (reference sequence). The CDR3 is CSARDLRRGPEAFF. CDR3 nucleotide sequence: TGCAGTGCTAGAGATCTAAGAAGGGGGCCTGAAGCTTTCTTT.

The rearrangement joins TRBV19 to TRBJ2-7; D gene unclear. The V gene lost 5 bases and the J gene lost 4 bases, with 12 bases spanning the gap. The CDR3 runs to 13 residues. CDR1 and CDR2 from the germline V gene are LNHDA and SQIVND (reference sequence). The CDR3 loop reads CASSPDAFYEQYF. The CDR3 nucleotides are TGTGCCAGTAGTCCGGACGCCTTTTACGAGCAGTACTTC.

The chain links TRBV27 to TRBJ1-5; 7 bases map to TRBD1. CDR3 length: 14 residues. The J segment lost 6 bases and the V segment lost 4 bases, leaving 6 bases of the junction unmatched. Germline-derived CDR1 and CDR2 are MNHEY and SMNVEV (reference sequence). The CDR3 sequence is CASSSRGTVQPQHF. The CDR3 bases are TGTGCCAGCAGTTCCAGGGGGACTGTTCAGCCCCAGCATTTT.

In this sample, this clonotype turned up a few times. This rearrangement joins TRBV7-9 to TRBJ2-5, with D unresolved. Germline lookup yields CDR1 SEHNR and CDR2 FQNEAQ (reference sequence). The V gene lost 4 bases and the J gene lost 5 bases, with 8 bases spanning the gap. This CDR3 has 12 amino acids. CDR3 coding DNA: TGTGCCAGCAGCTCAACTCCGGAGACCCAGTACTTC. This codes for CASSSTPETQYF.

This clonotype was picked up many times. The chain combines TRBV28 with TRBJ2-7, with TRBD2 as a possible D gene (6 bases). The germline V gene has CDR1 MDHEN and CDR2 SYDVKM. This CDR3 is built from 15 residues. V gave up 3 bases and J gave up 6 bases, with 18 bases separating them. CDR3 DNA: TGTGCCAGCAGTTTGGAGGGACGAGCGGTAACCGAGCAGTACTTC. Its translation is CASSLEGRAVTEQYF.

As concerns this clonotype: With a much larger clone just one base away, this may be a read error. J is TRBJ2-7 and V is TRBV3-1; 7 bases are shared with TRBD2. The germline CDR1 and CDR2 sequences are LGHDT and YNNKEL (reference sequence). This CDR3 has 14 amino acids. The J segment lost 9 bases and the V segment lost 4 bases, leaving 12 bases of the junction unmatched. The CDR3 nucleotides read TGTGCCAGCAGCCGAACCGGGAGGACCCCCGCGCAGTACTTC. It is translated as CASSRTGRTPAQYF.

This clonotype was detected only a few times. The chain joins TRBV27 to TRBJ2-7; D gene ambiguous. The germline gives CDR1 MNHEY, CDR2 SMNVEV (reference sequence). The CDR3 totals 14 residues. The V gene lost 6 bases and the J gene lost 5 bases, with 17 bases spanning the gap. CDR3 nucleotides: TGTGCCAGCAGCCGGATAGAAAATTACCACGAGCAGTACTTC. This encodes CASSRIENYHEQYF.

This clonotype was picked up a small number of times. One end of the junction does not line up with germline, which may come from a read error. The chain is built from TRBV7-7 and TRBJ2-1; 9 bases are a match to TRBD1. This CDR3 spans 13 amino acids. Germline values: CDR1 SSHAT, CDR2 FNYEAQ (reference sequence). The CDR3 is CASSWDRDNEQFF. CDR3 bases: TGTGCTAGCAGCTGGGACAGGGACAATGAGCAGTTCTTC.

The gene calls are TRBV27 and TRBJ1-5; D uncertain. V was clipped by 6 bases and J by 0 bases, with 6 bases between them. Germline CDR1 MNHEY, CDR2 SMNVEV (reference sequence). The CDR3 is 13 residues long. CDR3 in DNA: TGTGCCAGCAGGGTCGGTAGCAATCAGCCCCAGCATTTT. Protein product: CASRVGSNQPQHF.

This chain connects TRBV7-2 to TRBJ2-1; 8 positions agree with TRBD2. The CDR3 spans 16 residues. The junction had 9 bases not matched to a gene; V was cut back by 2 bases and J by 6 bases. In germline, CDR1 is SGHTA, CDR2 FQGNSA. The CDR3 loop is CASSLSIGTRSNEQFF. In DNA, the CDR3 is TGTGCCAGCAGCTTAAGCATCGGGACTAGGAGCAATGAGCAGTTCTTC.

This clonotype has at least ten counts. The chain couples TRBV7-2 to TRBJ1-1; no reliable D call. V was trimmed by 5 bases and J by 8 bases, leaving 15 bases between them. CDR1 is SGHTA and CDR2 is FQGNSA in the germline V gene. This CDR3 is built from 13 residues. The CDR3 here is CASSRSRASEAFF. The CDR3 DNA is TGTGCCAGCAGCCGATCTCGGGCCTCAGAAGCTTTCTTT.

V and J are TRBV5-6 and TRBJ2-1, with a weak D call TRBD2 (5 bases). Germline V gives CDR1 SGHDT, CDR2 YYEEEE. The CDR3 has 12 amino acids. Trimming left V 4 bases short and J 9 bases short, with 11 bases between. The chain's CDR3 is CASSRDLSEQFF. CDR3 coding DNA: TGTGCCAGCAGCCGGGATTTAAGTGAGCAGTTCTTC.

This clonotype was counted many times. At one boundary the junction diverges from the germline segment, which might be a read error. The chain is built from TRBV28 and TRBJ2-3, with a tentative D call TRBD2 (6 bases). From germline, CDR1 is MDHEN and CDR2 SYDVKM. The CDR3 extends over 13 amino acids. Here the CDR3 DNA reads TGTGCCAGCAGTTCCACTAGCAAAGATACGCAGTATTTT. It yields the protein CASSSTSKDTQYF.